The rows below give T cell receptor beta chains drawn from one sample of a study of blood T cells in healthy people across ages. TCRdb ran MiXCR on the 5' RACE reads and lists one entry per CDR3 protein. The sample carries hundreds of thousands of distinct CDR3 sequences, roughly a quarter recorded once. These data were also filed under a second study, of T cells of mothers and their children.

Sequenced input: blood. Source of these receptors: a boy aged 2 to 9 in good health. CDR3s include the opening cysteine and the closing phenylalanine or tryptophan. The order of the fields is D gene, V gene, clone size, J gene, CDR3 DNA, CDR3 protein. A D gene is named only where the DNA matches it firmly. Expanded clones are given a class, and other clones once, few, many or no size at all.

D gene: NA; V gene: TRBV7-9; clone size: few; J gene: TRBJ2-1; CDR3 DNA: TGTGCCAGCAGCCCCCGGACGGCCTCGGAGCAGTTCTTC; CDR3 protein: CASSPRTASEQFF
D gene: TRBD2; V gene: TRBV20-1; clone size: many; J gene: TRBJ2-2; CDR3 DNA: TGCAGTGCTAGCCTAGCGGGACCCACCGGGGAGCTGTTTTTT; CDR3 protein: CSASLAGPTGELFF
D gene: TRBD2; V gene: TRBV7-2; clone size: NA; J gene: TRBJ2-4; CDR3 DNA: TGTGCCAGCAGCACCCAGGGACTAGCGGGGTCGGACATTCAGTACTTC; CDR3 protein: CASSTQGLAGSDIQYF
D gene: NA; V gene: TRBV6-5; clone size: few; J gene: TRBJ2-3; CDR3 DNA: TGTGCCAGTCAAAGGTTTGGCACAGATACGCAGTATTTT; CDR3 protein: CASQRFGTDTQYF
D gene: NA; V gene: TRBV25-1; clone size: NA; J gene: TRBJ2-3; CDR3 DNA: TGTGCCAGCAGTGAATGGCTCCTTGGAGGTACGCAGTATTTT; CDR3 protein: CASSEWLLGGTQYF
D gene: TRBD2; V gene: TRBV29-1; clone size: few; J gene: TRBJ2-5; CDR3 DNA: TGCAGCGTTGCCTGGCCCGGCGGGAGTCAGGAGACCCAGTACTTC; CDR3 protein: CSVAWPGGSQETQYF
D gene: NA; V gene: TRBV10-3; clone size: few; J gene: TRBJ1-2; CDR3 DNA: TGTGCCATCAGTGAGTCGGGTGGCTACACCTTC; CDR3 protein: CAISESGGYTF
D gene: NA; V gene: TRBV3-1; clone size: NA; J gene: TRBJ2-5; CDR3 DNA: TGTGCCAGCAGCCCCCCCTTCGCAGGGGAGAGGGAGACCCAGTACTTC; CDR3 protein: CASSPPFAGERETQYF
D gene: TRBD2; V gene: TRBV7-2; clone size: NA; J gene: TRBJ2-5; CDR3 DNA: TGTGCCAGCAGCCACCTGTGGACTAGCGGGGGCCAAGAGACCCAGTACTTC; CDR3 protein: CASSHLWTSGGQETQYF
D gene: NA; V gene: TRBV29-1; clone size: few; J gene: TRBJ2-1; CDR3 DNA: TGCAGCGTTGAGAGGACTATGAACAATGAGCAGTTCTTC; CDR3 protein: CSVERTMNNEQFF
D gene: NA; V gene: TRBV20-1; clone size: NA; J gene: TRBJ2-1; CDR3 DNA: TGCAGTGCTAGAGATCCATCGGCAGTAAGCTCCTACAATGAGCAGTTCTTC; CDR3 protein: CSARDPSAVSSYNEQFF